Listed here are 26 T cell receptor beta chains from one sample, sequenced in a study of control samples from healthy donors and cancer patients. The method was immunoSEQ multiplex PCR; TCRdb's version includes in-frame clones alone and lacks a portion of them. The table records about 120,000 clones, 85% to 90% of them present only once. The sequenced material came from PBMCs. All receptors come from a woman between 45 and 65 years old with colorectal cancer.

The rearrangement links TRBV2 to TRBJ1-6, with D uncertain. The V gene's germline CDR1 is SNHLY and CDR2 FYNNEI. V was cut by 1 base and J by 9 bases, with 4 bases left in between. This CDR3 spans 12 amino acids. CDR3 DNA sequence: TGTGCCAGCAGTGAAGGGGTTTCACCCCTCCACTTT. It yields the protein CASSEGVSPLHF.

This chain uses TRBV7-3 with TRBJ2-2; 10 positions agree with TRBD2. There are 14 residues in the CDR3. From germline, CDR1 is SGHTA and CDR2 FQGTGA. J gave up 7 bases and V 5 bases, and 4 bases lay outside the gene matches. CDR3 protein: CASSATSGVGELFF. DNA for the CDR3: TGTGCCAGCAGCGCAACTAGCGGGGTCGGGGAGCTGTTTTTT.

The chain links TRBV9 to TRBJ2-1, with 14 bases matching TRBD2. CDR3 length: 22 amino acids. CDR1 is SGDLS, CDR2 YYNGEE, per germline. V dropped 2 bases and J dropped 3; count of bases not matched to a gene: 19. The CDR3 sequence is CASSVGAYQRGLAGALYNEQFF. As DNA, the CDR3 is TGTGCCAGCAGCGTCGGAGCGTACCAAAGGGGACTAGCGGGGGCCCTCTACAATGAGCAGTTCTTC.

This chain uses TRBV7-8 with TRBJ1-4, with D maybe TRBD1 (6 bases). V dropped 1 base and J dropped 7 bases, with 13 bases sitting between them. The CDR3 is made up of 15 amino acids. CDR1 and CDR2 from the germline V gene are SGHVS and FQNEAQ. The CDR3 sequence is CASSLGRGLGEKLFF. Here the CDR3 DNA reads TGTGCCAGCAGCTTAGGTCGGGGGCTTGGTGAAAAACTGTTTTTT. Drawing the rest from reference TRBV7-8 and TRBJ1-4, the complete variable domain is GAGVSQSPRYKVAKRGQDVALRCDPISGHVSLFWYQQALGQGPEFLTYFQNEAQLDKSGLPSDRFFAERPEGSVSTLKIQRTQQEDSAVYLCASSLGRGLGEKLFFGSGTQLSVL.

V is TRBV5-1 and J is TRBJ1-4, with D possibly being TRBD1 (6 bases). The CDR3 is 15 amino acids. Germline V lookup: CDR1 SGHRS, CDR2 YFSETQ. Trimming took off 5 bases at V and 7 bases at J, with 18 bases between the two ends. In nucleotides, the CDR3 is TGCGCCAGCAGATTTTCGGGACAATCGGGTGAAAAACTGTTTTTT. Translating gives CASRFSGQSGEKLFF.

This chain's CDR3 is CASSPNFGDYGYTF. CDR3 DNA: TGTGCCAGCAGTCCGAATTTCGGCGACTATGGCTACACCTTC. The chain joins TRBV6-1 to TRBJ1-2; D unresolved. V was trimmed by 5 bases and J by 3 bases, leaving 13 bases between them. The CDR3 spans 14 residues. Per the germline V gene, CDR1 is MNHNS and CDR2 is SASEGT.

CDR3 region: CASSFWTSGSLRDTQYF. CDR3 DNA sequence: TGTGCCAGCAGCTTCTGGACTAGCGGGAGCCTGAGAGATACGCAGTATTTT. This sequence joins TRBV5-6 and TRBJ2-3; 13 bases match TRBD2. V shed 2 bases, J shed 5 bases, and the junction held 8 bases outside the gene matches. This CDR3 contains 17 residues. Looked up from germline, CDR1 is SGHDT and CDR2 is YYEEEE.

The rearrangement uses TRBV7-7 and TRBJ2-5; 10 nucleotides match TRBD2. The CDR3 covers 17 residues. Germline trimming cut 5 bases from V and 6 bases from J; bases unmatched to any gene: 15. Germline values: CDR1 SSHAT, CDR2 FNYEAQ (reference sequence). The CDR3 is CASSKGGASGSVKTQYF. For the CDR3, the DNA is TGTGCCAGCAGCAAAGGGGGGGCTAGCGGGAGTGTGAAGACCCAGTACTTC.

In its sample, this clone was seen once. This chain connects TRBV29-1 to TRBJ2-7, with 8 positions matching TRBD1. CDR3 size: 13 residues. Germline values: CDR1 SQVTM, CDR2 ANQGSEA. Trimming at V came to 5 bases and at J to 0 bases, leaving 3 bases not matched to a gene. In DNA form, the CDR3 reads TGCAGCGTTCGACAGGGGATCTCCTACGAGCAGTACTTC. As protein: CSVRQGISYEQYF.

The chain couples TRBV5-6 to TRBJ2-1; perhaps TRBD1 as D (5 bases). V was trimmed by 3 bases and J by 4 bases, leaving 11 bases between them. CDR1 and CDR2 from the germline V gene are SGHDT and YYEEEE. The CDR3 contains 14 residues. The CDR3 DNA is TGTGCCAGCAGCTCCACCAGGGCTTACAATGAGCAGTTCTTC. Translation: CASSSTRAYNEQFF.

The gene calls are TRBV6-1 and TRBJ1-1; D perhaps matches TRBD1 (6 bases). V was cut by 1 base and J by 4 bases, with 13 bases left in between. Germline V lookup: CDR1 MNHNS, CDR2 SASEGT. The CDR3 contains 15 residues. The CDR3 coding sequence is TGTGCCAGCAGTGAAGTTGGGCAGGGGATCACTGAAGCTTTCTTT. It translates to CASSEVGQGITEAFF.

The chain employs TRBV11-1 and TRBJ1-1; no reliable D call. With 6 bases removed from V and 1 base from J, the gap between germline ends came to 9 bases. This CDR3 contains 13 residues. Germline CDR1 is SGHAT and CDR2 is FQDESV (reference sequence). The CDR3 sequence is CASRLTENTEAFF. CDR3 DNA sequence: TGTGCCAGCAGGCTCACAGAGAACACTGAAGCTTTCTTT.

The chain carries TRBV6-1 and TRBJ2-3, with 9 bases aligning to TRBD2. The V segment lost 2 bases and the J segment 6 bases; nucleotides outside the gene matches: 6. The CDR3 length is 15 residues. Germline V CDR1 and CDR2: MNHNS, SASEGT. DNA for the CDR3: TGTGCCAGCAGTGAATCTGTAGCGGGAGTGGATACGCAGTATTTT. Its protein is CASSESVAGVDTQYF.

The chain is built from TRBV7-9 and TRBJ2-3; D unresolved. This CDR3 has 15 amino acids. V gave up 0 bases and J gave up 0 bases, with 7 bases separating them. Germline loops: CDR1 SEHNR, CDR2 FQNEAQ (reference sequence). The CDR3 DNA sequence: TGTGCCAGCAGCTTAGCAGGGCAGAGCACAGATACGCAGTATTTT. Translation gives CASSLAGQSTDTQYF.

This chain joins TRBV5-1 and TRBJ1-1; perhaps TRBD1 as D (5 bases). The germline gives CDR1 SGHRS, CDR2 YFSETQ. With 3 bases removed from V and 0 bases from J, the gap between germline ends came to 15 bases. The CDR3 consists of 16 residues. The CDR3: CASSYLRGALNTEAFF. DNA for the CDR3: TGCGCCAGCAGCTATCTCCGCGGGGCCCTGAACACTGAAGCTTTCTTT.

The chain carries TRBV18 and TRBJ2-5; TRBD1 matches 10 bases. V was pared by 5 bases and J by 5 bases, with 8 bases of the junction left unmatched. This CDR3 spans 15 amino acids. Germline V gene lookup returns CDR1 KGHSH and CDR2 LQKENI. The CDR3 is CASSESGTGAETQYF. The CDR3 DNA reads TGTGCCAGCTCAGAATCCGGGACAGGGGCCGAGACCCAGTACTTC.

This chain uses TRBV9 with TRBJ1-5; 8 nucleotides agree with TRBD1. Per the germline V gene, CDR1 is SGDLS and CDR2 is YYNGEE. This CDR3 has 15 residues. V trimming: 0 bases; J trimming: 4 bases; junction bases outside the gene matches: 3. CDR3 protein: CASSVGTGLNQPQHF. Written as DNA, the CDR3 is TGTGCCAGCAGCGTAGGGACAGGGCTAAATCAGCCCCAGCATTTT.

This clone was detected only once. The chain links TRBV2 to TRBJ1-2, with D uncertain. The CDR3 is 12 residues long. V was pared by 6 bases and J by 2 bases, with 7 bases between. The V gene's germline CDR1 is SNHLY and CDR2 FYNNEI. The CDR3 nucleotides are TGTGCCAGCAGGGGCACCAACTATGGCTACACCTTC. It translates to CASRGTNYGYTF.

The chain recombines TRBV6-5 with TRBJ2-7; D not resolved. The CDR3 is 14 amino acids. The ends were cut back, 10 bases at V and 2 bases at J, with 18 bases in the middle. Per germline, CDR1 MNHEY and CDR2 SVGAGI. DNA of the CDR3: TGTGCCACCCGGGCCAGCCGACCCCCCTACGAGCAGTACTTC. It is translated as CATRASRPPYEQYF.

The genes are TRBV25-1 and TRBJ2-5, with D unresolved. Germline loops: CDR1 MGHDK, CDR2 SYGVNS. CDR3 length: 13 amino acids. With 3 bases removed from V and 1 base from J, the gap between germline ends came to 6 bases. Here the CDR3 DNA reads TGTGCCAGCAGTGACCATCTCCAAGAGACCCAGTACTTC. Translating gives CASSDHLQETQYF.

This chain joins TRBV18 and TRBJ1-3, with unresolved D. CDR1 KGHSH and CDR2 LQKENI come from the germline V gene. V was pared by 4 bases and J by 4 bases, with 20 bases between. CDR3 size: 17 residues. CDR3 residues: CASSLLIFPEGGNTIYF. The CDR3, as DNA: TGTGCCAGCTCACTTCTCATCTTCCCCGAGGGAGGAAACACCATATATTTT.

This chain connects TRBV5-8 to TRBJ2-7; D gene ambiguous. This CDR3 has 12 amino acids. Trimming shortened V by 0 bases and J by 6 bases, and 7 bases separated the two germline ends. Germline CDR1 SGHTS, CDR2 YDEGEE. The DNA for the CDR3 is TGTGCCAGCAGCTTGGTGATTGGCGAGCAGTACTTC. Its protein product is CASSLVIGEQYF.

The chain couples TRBV19 to TRBJ2-4, with 10 nucleotides matching TRBD1. Germline V CDR1 and CDR2: LNHDA, SQIVND (reference sequence). Trimming cost V 6 bases and J 0 bases; bases outside gene matches: 17. The CDR3 spans 20 residues. CDR3 loop: CASSRPGQGPPLLAKNIQYF. The CDR3 DNA is TGTGCCAGTAGCCGGCCGGGACAGGGGCCTCCCCTACTAGCCAAAAACATTCAGTACTTC.

The chain has TRBV27 and TRBJ2-3; no reliable D call. The V gene lost 6 bases and the J gene lost 0 bases, with 13 bases spanning the gap. Germline CDR1 reads MNHEY; CDR2 reads SMNVEV (reference sequence). This CDR3 has 15 residues. CDR3 nucleotides: TGTGCCAGCAGCCGCGAGCGACCTAGCACAGATACGCAGTATTTT. This translates into CASSRERPSTDTQYF.

The V and J genes are TRBV29-1 and TRBJ1-5; 8 positions agree with TRBD1. Unmatched junction bases numbered 5, after V lost 7 bases and J lost 3 bases. There are 13 residues in the CDR3. Germline CDR1 and CDR2: SQVTM and ANQGSEA. In DNA form, the CDR3 reads TGCAGCGCTGGGACAGGAATCAATCAGCCCCAGCATTTT. Protein: CSAGTGINQPQHF.

V and J are TRBV30 and TRBJ1-6; 8 bases align to TRBD1. The CDR3 length is 14 residues. V gave up 1 base and J gave up 9 bases; unmatched junction bases: 5. Germline V lookup: CDR1 GTSNPN, CDR2 SVGIG (reference sequence). The CDR3 loop is CAWSGTGIGSPLHF. The CDR3, as DNA: TGTGCCTGGAGTGGGACAGGGATCGGTTCACCCCTCCACTTT.